The 28 T cell receptor beta chains below come from one sample, sequenced in a study of shared clonotypes between healthy human individuals. Method: immunoSEQ multiplex PCR; TCRdb's copy keeps in-frame clones and lacks some. The sample has some 2,000,000 clones, over 85% seen once. Sequenced sample: naive CD4+ T cells sorted from blood. The subset: CD45RA+ positively selected. The receptors originated from a man aged 18 to 29 in good health.

The chain recombines TRBV2 with TRBJ2-5; maybe TRBD2 (5 bases). The last part of the DNA fits TRBJ2-7 better; the J call may be wrong. The CDR3 is 14 amino acids. The germline V gene encodes CDR1 SNHLY and CDR2 FYNNEI. In nucleotides, the CDR3 is TGTGCCAGCAGTCACAGAGGGAGCTCCTACGAGCAGTACTTC. Translated: CASSHRGSSYEQYF.

The chain links TRBV5-1 to TRBJ2-2; D perhaps matches TRBD2 (6 bases). The CDR3 totals 14 residues. The V end lost 2 bases, the J end lost 1 base, and 6 bases lay between the germline ends. CDR1 SGHRS and CDR2 YFSETQ come from the germline V gene. This CDR3 is CASSFSGNTGELFF. DNA for the CDR3: TGCGCCAGCAGCTTTAGCGGGAACACCGGGGAGCTGTTTTTT.

The chain uses TRBV14 and TRBJ2-2, with D possibly matching TRBD1 (6 bases). The CDR3 consists of 16 residues. Trimming took 1 base from V and 2 from J, leaving 11 bases between them. The V gene's germline CDR1 is SGHDN and CDR2 FVKESK. This CDR3 reads CASSQVRGYNTGELFF. The CDR3 nucleotides read TGTGCCAGCAGCCAAGTCAGGGGCTATAACACCGGGGAGCTGTTTTTT.

The rearrangement uses TRBV4-1 and TRBJ1-3, with 7 bases lining up with TRBD1. Germline CDR1 and CDR2: MGHRA and YSYEKL. Trimming removed 2 bases from V and 4 bases from J; junction bases left unmatched: 5. CDR3 length equals 15 residues. Here the CDR3 DNA reads TGCGCCAGCAGCCAATCCGGGACAGCAGGAAACACCATATATTTT. It is translated as CASSQSGTAGNTIYF.

The gene calls are TRBV6-1 and TRBJ1-1, with D uncertain. Germline lookup yields CDR1 MNHNS and CDR2 SASEGT. Trimming left V 4 bases short and J 7 bases short, with 7 bases between. The CDR3 spans 11 residues. CDR3 sequence reads: CASSARYEAFF. CDR3 nucleotides: TGTGCCAGCAGTGCCCGATATGAAGCTTTCTTT.

This clone was counted once. The gene calls are TRBV28 and TRBJ2-7, with TRBD1 matching over 8 bases. This CDR3 region has 15 residues. Germline V lookup: CDR1 MDHEN, CDR2 SYDVKM. J lost 2 bases, V lost 5 bases, and 8 bases had no gene match. CDR3 in amino acids: CASSTPGQATYEQYF. The CDR3 DNA sequence: TGTGCCAGCAGTACCCCGGGACAGGCTACCTACGAGCAGTACTTC.

This sequence joins TRBV9 and TRBJ2-2; no clear D gene. The V and J ends lost 0 bases and 1 base respectively, with 7 bases between them. The germline CDR1 and CDR2 sequences are SGDLS and YYNGEE. This CDR3 has 15 residues. In nucleotides, the CDR3 is TGTGCCAGCAGCGTAGACCGACTGAACACCGGGGAGCTGTTTTTT. This sequence encodes CASSVDRLNTGELFF.

This chain links TRBV6-6 with TRBJ1-2, with 9 bases matching TRBD1. Losses at the gene ends were 6 bases for V and 7 bases for J; bases not matched to a gene: 6. This CDR3 has 13 amino acids. CDR1 and CDR2 from the germline V gene are MNHNY and SVGAGI (reference sequence). The CDR3 DNA reads TGTGCCAGCAGCCAGGCGGACAGGGGTGGCTACACCTTC. It codes for CASSQADRGGYTF.

The chain combines TRBV19 with TRBJ1-4; 9 nucleotides line up with TRBD1. The CDR3 totals 14 residues. Germline V lookup: CDR1 LNHDA, CDR2 SQIVND (reference sequence). Losses at the gene ends were 7 bases for V and 8 bases for J; bases not matched to a gene: 8. The CDR3 protein is CASTMGQGEEKLFF. The CDR3 DNA follows: TGTGCCAGTACGATGGGACAGGGTGAAGAAAAACTGTTTTTT.

CDR3 sequence reads: CASSEAQTGNQPQHF. As DNA, the CDR3 is TGTGCCAGCAGTGAAGCGCAAACAGGGAATCAGCCCCAGCATTTT. V gene TRBV6-1 combines with J gene TRBJ1-5, with a weak D call TRBD1 (6 bases). The V and J ends lost 0 bases and 4 bases respectively, with 10 bases between them. CDR1 and CDR2 from the germline V gene are MNHNS and SASEGT. The CDR3 covers 15 residues.

The chain couples TRBV28 to TRBJ1-5, with D perhaps matching TRBD1 (6 bases). This CDR3 region has 18 residues. The ends were cut back, 1 base at V and 5 bases at J, with 21 bases in the middle. Germline-derived CDR1 and CDR2 are MDHEN and SYDVKM. CDR3 sequence: CASSLSRRGTGSYQPQHF. The CDR3 DNA reads as TGTGCCAGCAGTTTATCGAGGAGGGGGACCGGATCCTATCAGCCCCAGCATTTT.

The chain is built from TRBV6-6 and TRBJ2-1; possibly TRBD2 for D (6 bases). This CDR3 contains 16 residues. Germline CDR1 and CDR2: MNHNY and SVGAGI (reference sequence). Trimming stripped 2 bases from V and 5 bases from J, with 16 bases between. The CDR3 spells CASSYRGGGGNNEQFF. The CDR3 nucleotides are TGTGCCAGCAGTTACAGGGGAGGCGGCGGAAACAATGAGCAGTTCTTC.

This clone has just one count. The chain is built from TRBV27 and TRBJ2-3, with TRBD1 matching 8 bases. Germline V gene sequence: CDR1 MNHEY, CDR2 SMNVEV (reference sequence). Trimming took 2 bases from V and 2 from J; bases not matched to a gene: 3. The CDR3 extends over 15 amino acids. The DNA for the CDR3 is TGTGCCAGCAGTTTACAGGGGGCGGTCACAGATACGCAGTATTTT. Its translation: CASSLQGAVTDTQYF.

This clone was picked up one time. The rearrangement links TRBV6-6 to TRBJ1-3; no clear D. The CDR3 extends over 16 amino acids. V lost 2 bases and J 1 base, leaving 12 bases between the germline ends. CDR1 is MNHNY, CDR2 SVGAGI, per germline (reference sequence). The CDR3 DNA is TGTGCCAGCAGTTACCAGGTCTTGAGGTCTGGAAACACCATATATTTT. Protein sequence: CASSYQVLRSGNTIYF.

Points on this clone: Other DNA sequences within the sample encode an identical CDR3. The gene calls are TRBV9 and TRBJ2-3, with 10 bases lining up with TRBD2. V dropped 0 bases and J dropped 3; count of bases not matched to a gene: 1. This CDR3 has 15 residues. CDR1 and CDR2 from the germline V gene are SGDLS and YYNGEE. The CDR3 DNA reads TGTGCCAGCAGCGTAGTACTAGCGGGGACAGATACGCAGTATTTT. It is translated as CASSVVLAGTDTQYF. Supplemented by reference TRBV9 and TRBJ2-3, the full variable domain reads DSGVTQTPKHLITATGQRVTLRCSPRSGDLSVYWYQQSLDQGLQFLIQYYNGEERAKGNILERFSAQQFPDLHSELNLSSLELGDSALYFCASSVVLAGTDTQYFGPGTRLTVL.

The J gene is TRBJ1-1, the V gene TRBV30; TRBD1 aligns across 8 bases. The CDR3 runs to 13 residues. Trimming cost V 8 bases and J 0 bases; bases outside gene matches: 5. Looked up from germline, CDR1 is GTSNPN and CDR2 is SVGIG (reference sequence). The CDR3 loop reads CARTGLMNTEAFF. Here the CDR3 DNA reads TGTGCCAGGACAGGGTTAATGAACACTGAAGCTTTCTTT.

This chain joins TRBV2 and TRBJ1-5, with no clear D. The V gene's germline CDR1 is SNHLY and CDR2 FYNNEI. CDR3 length equals 13 residues. V gave up 4 bases and J gave up 4 bases, with 8 bases separating them. CDR3 amino acids: CASSVGVNQPQHF. CDR3 nucleotides: TGTGCCAGCAGTGTGGGAGTGAATCAGCCCCAGCATTTT.

This rearrangement joins TRBV5-6 to TRBJ2-7; D is possibly TRBD1 or TRBD2 (5 bases each). Germline values: CDR1 SGHDT, CDR2 YYEEEE. The CDR3 is 15 amino acids. Trimming left V 4 bases short and J 6 bases short, with 20 bases between. The CDR3 coding sequence is TGTGCCAGCAGCCGTATTGTGAGGGGATTTAGCGAGCAGTACTTC. This translates into CASSRIVRGFSEQYF.

The chain employs TRBV5-1 and TRBJ2-5, with 8 nucleotides matching TRBD1. This CDR3 region has 15 residues. V shed 4 bases, J shed 5 bases, and the junction held 10 bases outside the gene matches. The V gene's germline CDR1 is SGHRS and CDR2 YFSETQ. Here the CDR3 reads CASSTGQGVGETQYF. CDR3 DNA: TGCGCCAGCAGCACCGGACAGGGAGTAGGGGAGACCCAGTACTTC. The full variable domain, completed using reference TRBV5-1 and TRBJ2-5, is KAGVTQTPRYLIKTRGQQVTLSCSPISGHRSVSWYQQTPGQGLQFLFEYFSETQRNKGNFPGRFSGRQFSNSRSEMNVSTLELGDSALYLCASSTGQGVGETQYFGPGTRLLVL.

The chain has TRBV19 and TRBJ1-1; 7 nucleotides line up with TRBD1. V shed 7 bases and J 4 bases; nucleotides not matched to a gene: 6. The CDR3 has 13 amino acids. Germline CDR1 and CDR2: LNHDA and SQIVND (reference sequence). The CDR3 reads CASTQGVSTEAFF. The CDR3 region has the DNA TGTGCCAGTACCCAGGGGGTGTCCACTGAAGCTTTCTTT.

The J gene is TRBJ1-1, the V gene TRBV28; the D gene is possibly TRBD1 (5 bases). The CDR3 runs 14 residues. The germline V gene encodes CDR1 MDHEN and CDR2 SYDVKM. Trimming took 9 bases from V and 5 from J, leaving 19 bases between them. This chain's CDR3 is CASEVGKGYTEAFF. Written as DNA, the CDR3 is TGTGCCAGTGAAGTAGGTAAGGGGTATACTGAAGCTTTCTTT.

The V and J genes are TRBV18 and TRBJ2-3; 12 bases fit TRBD2. With 3 bases clipped from V and 4 bases from J, the junction kept 8 bases outside the gene matches. The CDR3 is 17 amino acids. Germline CDR1 KGHSH, CDR2 LQKENI. The CDR3 here is CASSPYRTSGIPDTQYF. CDR3 sequence (DNA): TGTGCCAGCTCACCGTACCGGACTAGCGGGATCCCAGATACGCAGTATTTT.

This clone was seen more than once but under ten times. The chain links TRBV28 to TRBJ1-5; D ambiguous. V lost 5 bases and J lost 7, with 12 bases in between. The CDR3 runs to 13 residues. Per germline, CDR1 MDHEN and CDR2 SYDVKM. This CDR3 reads CASSPPTAQPQHF. The CDR3 nucleotides are TGTGCCAGCAGTCCCCCTACGGCCCAGCCCCAGCATTTT.

This clone occurred many times. V is TRBV19 and J is TRBJ1-1; D is possibly TRBD1 (5 bases). Deletions cut 5 bases from V and 0 bases from J, with 7 bases between. Germline V CDR1 and CDR2: LNHDA, SQIVND (reference sequence). CDR3 size: 13 residues. The DNA of the CDR3 is TGTGCCAGTAGTGGGGCGTTGAACACTGAAGCTTTCTTT. This encodes CASSGALNTEAFF.

The chain links TRBV28 to TRBJ1-6; D is possibly TRBD1 (5 bases). Germline CDR1 is MDHEN and CDR2 is SYDVKM. The CDR3 spans 14 residues. V lost 6 bases and J lost 8, with 14 bases in between. The CDR3 reads CASSAGTGYSPLHF. The CDR3 DNA is TGTGCCAGCAGCGCCGGGACCGGATATTCACCCCTCCACTTT.

The chain has TRBV5-4 and TRBJ1-5; D remains ambiguous. The CDR3 loop spans 13 amino acids. Germline V gives CDR1 SGHNT, CDR2 YYREEE (reference sequence). The ends were cut back, 2 bases at V and 5 bases at J, with 8 bases in the middle. CDR3 bases: TGTGCCAGCAGCTTTGACGTCGATCAGCCCCAGCATTTT. Its protein is CASSFDVDQPQHF.

V is TRBV28 and J is TRBJ2-2, with D hard to call. This CDR3 comprises 16 residues. V lost 7 bases to trimming and J lost 1 base, with 16 bases between them. Germline V gives CDR1 MDHEN, CDR2 SYDVKM. The CDR3 DNA reads TGTGCCAGCACTTTTCTGGGCAGTAAGAACACCGGGGAGCTGTTTTTT. This translates into CASTFLGSKNTGELFF.

The sample holds one count of this clone. The chain links TRBV7-2 to TRBJ1-4; D uncertain. The CDR3 is 15 amino acids. The germline V gene has CDR1 SGHTA and CDR2 FQGNSA. The V gene lost 1 base and the J gene lost 7 bases, with 13 bases spanning the gap. The CDR3 DNA is TGTGCCAGCAGCTTAGATCCAAACCAACTTGAAAAACTGTTTTTT. It encodes CASSLDPNQLEKLFF.